This entry concerns a single T cell receptor (beta chain). Its antigen is not identified. The sample belongs to a study of CD8+ T cells in alopecia areata. On the study more broadly: Treatment comprised oral tofacitinib, 5 to 10 mg twice daily, in treated patients.

Losses at the gene ends were 4 bases for V and 2 bases for J; bases not matched to a gene: 6. Germline V gives CDR1 SGHVS, CDR2 FQNEAQ. The CDR3 is 18 amino acids. Study outcomes and limitations: Significant decreases in scalp clonality and expanded CD8+ clones followed tofacitinib treatment.

RNA extraction was followed by reverse transcription into cDNA, which acted as the sequencing template. The repertoire was sequenced with immunoSEQ multiplex PCR; TCRdb's copy has only in-frame clones and lacks some. The sample holds 120,000 or so clones, 58% seen once. Treatment given: oral pan-JAK inhibitor, 5-10 mg twice daily. Patients with alopecia areata provided lesional scalp punch biopsies as well as peripheral blood. The rearrangement links TRBV7-8 to TRBJ2-6; TRBD1 agrees at 12 bases. The sequence came from a human donor with alopecia areata. The sample here was CD8+ T cells sorted from blood, taken at week 4, from a patient treated with tofacitinib. The CDR3 nucleotides read TGTGCCAGCAGCTCGACCGGGACAGGGGGCGCTGGGGCCAACGTCCTGACTTTC. Translating gives CASSSTGTGGAGANVLTF. Using reference TRBV7-8 and TRBJ2-6 for the parts outside the CDR3, the full variable domain is GAGVSQSPRYKVAKRGQDVALRCDPISGHVSLFWYQQALGQGPEFLTYFQNEAQLDKSGLPSDRFFAERPEGSVSTLKIQRTQQEDSAVYLCASSSTGTGGAGANVLTFGAGSRLTVL.